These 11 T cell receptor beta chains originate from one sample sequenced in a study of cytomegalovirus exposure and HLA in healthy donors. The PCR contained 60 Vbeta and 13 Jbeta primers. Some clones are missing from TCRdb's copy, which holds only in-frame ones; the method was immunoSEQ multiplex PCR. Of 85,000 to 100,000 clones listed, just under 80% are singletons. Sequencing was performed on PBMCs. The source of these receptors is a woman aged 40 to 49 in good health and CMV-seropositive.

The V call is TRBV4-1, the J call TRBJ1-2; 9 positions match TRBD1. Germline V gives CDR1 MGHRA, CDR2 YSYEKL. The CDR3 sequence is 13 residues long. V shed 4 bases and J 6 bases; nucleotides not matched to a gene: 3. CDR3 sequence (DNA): TGCGCCAGCAGCCCATGGACAGGGGATGGCTACACCTTC. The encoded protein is CASSPWTGDGYTF.

The CDR3 loop is CASSLVPGDTQYF. CDR3 nucleotides: TGTGCCAGCAGCTTGGTGCCAGGCGATACGCAGTATTTT. The gene calls are TRBV5-4 and TRBJ2-3; D is uncertain. The CDR3 runs to 13 residues. The ends were cut back, 0 bases at V and 6 bases at J, with 8 bases in the middle. Germline-derived CDR1 and CDR2 are SGHNT and YYREEE (reference sequence).

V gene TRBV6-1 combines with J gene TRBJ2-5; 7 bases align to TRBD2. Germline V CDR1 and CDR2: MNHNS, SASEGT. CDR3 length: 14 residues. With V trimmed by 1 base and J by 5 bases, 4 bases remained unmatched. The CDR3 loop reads CASSEGGGGETQYF. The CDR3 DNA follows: TGTGCCAGCAGTGAAGGGGGGGGAGGGGAGACCCAGTACTTC.

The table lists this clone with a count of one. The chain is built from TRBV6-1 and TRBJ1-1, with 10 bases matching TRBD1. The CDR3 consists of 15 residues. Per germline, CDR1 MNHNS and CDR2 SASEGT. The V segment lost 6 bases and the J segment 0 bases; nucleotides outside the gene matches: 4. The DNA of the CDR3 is TGTGCCAGCAGGGACAGGGGGTTCATGAACACTGAAGCTTTCTTT. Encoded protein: CASRDRGFMNTEAFF.

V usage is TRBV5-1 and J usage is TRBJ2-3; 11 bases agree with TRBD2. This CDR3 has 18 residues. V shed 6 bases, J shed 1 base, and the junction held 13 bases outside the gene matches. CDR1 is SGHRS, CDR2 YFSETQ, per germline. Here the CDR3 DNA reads TGCGCCAGCACCCTTGGACTAGCGGGCGCAGCTGGCACAGATACGCAGTATTTT. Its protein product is CASTLGLAGAAGTDTQYF.

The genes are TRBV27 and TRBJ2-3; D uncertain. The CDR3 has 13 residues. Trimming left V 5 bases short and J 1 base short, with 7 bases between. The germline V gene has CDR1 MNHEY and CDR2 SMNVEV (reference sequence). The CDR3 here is CASSRLGTDTQYF. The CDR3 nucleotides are TGTGCCAGCAGTCGACTCGGCACAGATACGCAGTATTTT.

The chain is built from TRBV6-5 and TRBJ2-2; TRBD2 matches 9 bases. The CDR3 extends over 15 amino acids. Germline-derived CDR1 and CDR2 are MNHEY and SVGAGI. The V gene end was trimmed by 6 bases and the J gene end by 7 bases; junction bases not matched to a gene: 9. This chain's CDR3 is CASSRSGSRGGELFF. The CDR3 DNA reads TGTGCCAGCAGCCGTAGCGGGAGTCGGGGCGGGGAGCTGTTTTTT.

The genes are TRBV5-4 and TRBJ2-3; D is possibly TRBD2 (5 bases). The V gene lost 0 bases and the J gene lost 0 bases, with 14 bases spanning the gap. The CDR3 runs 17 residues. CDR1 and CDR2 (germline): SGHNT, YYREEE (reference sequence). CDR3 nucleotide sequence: TGTGCCAGCAGCTTGGGCAGACTAACCTCTAGCACAGATACGCAGTATTTT. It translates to CASSLGRLTSSTDTQYF.

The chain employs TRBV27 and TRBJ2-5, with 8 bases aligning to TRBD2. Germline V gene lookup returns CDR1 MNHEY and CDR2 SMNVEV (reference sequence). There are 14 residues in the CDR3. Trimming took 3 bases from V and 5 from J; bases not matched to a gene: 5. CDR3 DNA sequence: TGTGCCAGCAGTTTTTCCGGGAGGGTTGAGACCCAGTACTTC. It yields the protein CASSFSGRVETQYF.

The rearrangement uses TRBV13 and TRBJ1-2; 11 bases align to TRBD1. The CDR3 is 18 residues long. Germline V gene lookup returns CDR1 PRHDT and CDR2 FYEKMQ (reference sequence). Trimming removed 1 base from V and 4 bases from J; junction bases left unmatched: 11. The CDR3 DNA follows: TGTGCCAGCAGCTTAGTGGCCGATGGGACAGGGGGTGCCTATGGCTACACCTTC. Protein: CASSLVADGTGGAYGYTF.

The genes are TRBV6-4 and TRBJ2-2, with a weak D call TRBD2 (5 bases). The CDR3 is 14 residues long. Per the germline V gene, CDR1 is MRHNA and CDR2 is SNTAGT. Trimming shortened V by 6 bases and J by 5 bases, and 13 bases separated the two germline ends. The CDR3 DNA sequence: TGTGCCAGCAGGACACAAACGGGGACCGGGGAGCTGTTTTTT. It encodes CASRTQTGTGELFF.